The rows below give T cell receptor beta chains drawn from one sample of a study of cytomegalovirus exposure and HLA in healthy donors. Using immunoSEQ multiplex PCR, the repertoire was profiled, and TCRdb retains in-frame clones only, with some absent. The sample contains 100,000 or so clones, about 81% of which appear only once. What was sequenced was PBMCs. The receptors here all came from a man between 40 and 49 years old in good health and CMV-seronegative. CDR3s include the opening cysteine and the closing phenylalanine or tryptophan. Fields, in order: D gene, clone size, J gene, V gene, CDR3 protein, CDR3 DNA. The D gene is left open where the match is weak. Some rows have no size entry. The others give once, few or many, or a class for an expanded clone.

d_gene: -
abundance: -
j_gene: TRBJ2-5
v_gene: TRBV4-3
CDR3aa: CASSQGRVQETQYF
CDR3nt: TGCGCCAGCAGCCAAGGGCGGGTCCAAGAGACCCAGTACTTC

d_gene: TRBD1
abundance: -
j_gene: TRBJ2-4
v_gene: TRBV2
CDR3aa: CASSAGQGETWYF
CDR3nt: TGTGCCAGCTCGGCGGGACAGGGGGAGACTTGGTACTTC

d_gene: -
abundance: -
j_gene: TRBJ2-3
v_gene: TRBV28
CDR3aa: CASSQAGFTDTQYF
CDR3nt: TGTGCCAGCAGTCAAGCAGGGTTCACAGATACGCAGTATTTT

d_gene: -
abundance: -
j_gene: TRBJ2-1
v_gene: TRBV7-9
CDR3aa: CASSLGQATGDEQFF
CDR3nt: TGTGCCAGCAGCCTGGGGCAGGCGACGGGCGATGAGCAGTTCTTC

d_gene: -
abundance: few
j_gene: TRBJ2-7
v_gene: TRBV27
CDR3aa: CASSQQLLSYEQYF
CDR3nt: TGTGCCAGCAGTCAACAGCTTCTCTCCTACGAGCAGTACTTC

d_gene: TRBD2
abundance: -
j_gene: TRBJ2-5
v_gene: TRBV2
CDR3aa: CASGASGVYETQYF
CDR3nt: TGTGCCAGCGGGGCTAGCGGGGTTTACGAGACCCAGTACTTC

d_gene: -
abundance: -
j_gene: TRBJ2-5
v_gene: TRBV27
CDR3aa: CASSPQSEETQYF
CDR3nt: TGTGCCAGCAGTCCCCAGAGCGAGGAGACCCAGTACTTC

d_gene: -
abundance: -
j_gene: TRBJ1-2
v_gene: TRBV6-5
CDR3aa: CASRKQNYGYTF
CDR3nt: TGTGCCAGCAGGAAACAGAACTATGGCTACACCTTC

d_gene: TRBD1
abundance: -
j_gene: TRBJ2-2
v_gene: TRBV7-2
CDR3aa: CASSGRTGGFAGELFF
CDR3nt: TGTGCCAGCAGCGGACGGACAGGGGGCTTCGCCGGGGAGCTGTTTTTT

d_gene: -
abundance: -
j_gene: TRBJ2-1
v_gene: TRBV2
CDR3aa: CAISSVTVFEQFF
CDR3nt: TGTGCCATCAGCTCGGTCACCGTGTTTGAGCAGTTCTTC

d_gene: TRBD1
abundance: -
j_gene: TRBJ2-2
v_gene: TRBV6-9
CDR3aa: CASRSPRTGGDTGELFF
CDR3nt: TGTGCCAGCAGGTCGCCCCGGACAGGGGGCGACACCGGGGAGCTGTTTTTT

d_gene: TRBD1
abundance: -
j_gene: TRBJ2-2
v_gene: TRBV6-6
CDR3aa: CASSLGTGGKTGELFF
CDR3nt: TGTGCCAGCAGCCTAGGGACAGGGGGCAAGACCGGGGAGCTGTTTTTT

d_gene: -
abundance: -
j_gene: TRBJ1-5
v_gene: TRBV6-5
CDR3aa: CASSHGEGDQPQHF
CDR3nt: TGTGCCAGCAGTCACGGCGAGGGAGACCAGCCCCAGCATTTT

d_gene: TRBD1
abundance: once
j_gene: TRBJ1-1
v_gene: TRBV7-2
CDR3aa: CASSLARTGQMAFF
CDR3nt: TGTGCCAGCAGCTTAGCTAGGACAGGGCAGATGGCTTTCTTT

d_gene: TRBD1
abundance: -
j_gene: TRBJ1-2
v_gene: TRBV16
CDR3aa: CASTSLSQGARGYTF
CDR3nt: TGTGCCAGCACTAGCTTGAGTCAGGGGGCTCGTGGCTACACCTTC

d_gene: TRBD2
abundance: once
j_gene: TRBJ2-1
v_gene: TRBV2
CDR3aa: CATEEGAGGWNEQFF
CDR3nt: TGTGCCACTGAGGAAGGGGCGGGGGGGTGGAATGAGCAGTTCTTC

d_gene: -
abundance: -
j_gene: TRBJ1-6
v_gene: TRBV6-1
CDR3aa: CASRRAGRDSPLHF
CDR3nt: TGTGCCAGCAGGCGGGCAGGCCGGGATTCACCCCTCCACTTT

d_gene: -
abundance: -
j_gene: TRBJ1-1
v_gene: TRBV28
CDR3aa: CASSLSAGEAFF
CDR3nt: TGTGCCAGCAGTTTATCGGCGGGTGAAGCTTTCTTT

d_gene: -
abundance: -
j_gene: TRBJ2-3
v_gene: TRBV9
CDR3aa: CASSVGGEPADTQYF
CDR3nt: TGTGCCAGCAGCGTGGGAGGAGAACCTGCAGATACGCAGTATTTT

d_gene: -
abundance: -
j_gene: TRBJ2-7
v_gene: TRBV19
CDR3aa: CASRKRDNYEQYF
CDR3nt: TGTGCCAGTAGGAAACGGGACAACTACGAGCAGTACTTC

d_gene: -
abundance: -
j_gene: TRBJ1-6
v_gene: TRBV6-1
CDR3aa: CASRAQGSYNSPLHF
CDR3nt: TGTGCCAGCAGGGCACAGGGTTCCTATAATTCACCCCTCCACTTT

d_gene: -
abundance: -
j_gene: TRBJ1-1
v_gene: TRBV30
CDR3aa: CAWNLMNTEAFF
CDR3nt: TGTGCCTGGAACTTAATGAACACTGAAGCTTTCTTT

d_gene: -
abundance: -
j_gene: TRBJ2-7
v_gene: TRBV10-1
CDR3aa: CASSESWQRSYEQYF
CDR3nt: TGCGCCAGCAGTGAGTCGTGGCAACGAAGCTACGAGCAGTACTTC